This T cell receptor (beta chain) was identified during a study of cytomegalovirus exposure and HLA in healthy donors. A note on this clone: Mismatch with germline at one junction end may stem from a read error.

The PCR made use of 60 Vbeta and 13 Jbeta primers. Measured with immunoSEQ multiplex PCR; TCRdb has only the in-frame clones, and not every one. The top ten hold 10% of the sample, which has tens of thousands of clones, roughly 80% seen once. The CDR3 consists of 15 residues. Germline lookup yields CDR1 SGHTA and CDR2 FQGTGA. This clonotype was sampled from a man aged 25 to 45 in good health and CMV-seropositive. V usage is TRBV7-3 and J usage is TRBJ1-2; 9 bases match TRBD1. Sequences were obtained from PBMCs. CDR3 nucleotides: TGTGCCAGCAGCCTAACCACAGGGGGCAACTATGGCTACACCTTC. It translates to CASSLTTGGNYGYTF.